Listed here are 12 T cell receptor beta chains from one sample, sequenced in a study of blood T cell repertoires in COVID-19. Method: immunoSEQ multiplex PCR; TCRdb's copy keeps in-frame clones and lacks some. The sample includes roughly 120,000 clones, about 80% of them seen just once. The sample taken for sequencing was peripheral blood. These receptors came from a woman aged 55 to 70 with acute or convalescent COVID-19.

This chain links TRBV5-1 with TRBJ2-1; a possible D gene is TRBD2 (6 bases). The CDR3 contains 14 residues. Germline values: CDR1 SGHRS, CDR2 YFSETQ. Between the trimmed V and J ends, which lost 0 bases and 6 bases, there was a span of 10 bases. CDR3 amino acids: CASSLVAAGNEQFF. As DNA, the CDR3 is TGCGCCAGCAGCTTGGTTGCAGCGGGCAATGAGCAGTTCTTC.

V usage is TRBV2 and J usage is TRBJ1-4, with D maybe TRBD1 (5 bases). The V gene lost 3 bases and the J gene lost 8 bases, with 13 bases spanning the gap. CDR3 length: 14 residues. Per the germline V gene, CDR1 is SNHLY and CDR2 is FYNNEI. In DNA form, the CDR3 reads TGTGCCAGCAGTGATAGGCAGGGCCAAGAAAAACTGTTTTTT. This translates into CASSDRQGQEKLFF.

This clone appeared a few times. The chain joins TRBV12-3 or TRBV12-4 to TRBJ2-2; D perhaps matches TRBD1 (5 bases). Trimming removed 8 bases from V and 6 bases from J, with 13 bases in between. This CDR3 has 13 amino acids. The CDR3 DNA sequence: TGTGCCAGCGGACCGCAGGGCGCCGGGGAGCTGTTTTTT. Translated, it gives CASGPQGAGELFF.

This chain uses TRBV10-3 with TRBJ1-1; TRBD1 is a possible D gene (6 bases). This CDR3 has 15 amino acids. V was cut by 3 bases and J by 0 bases, with 11 bases left in between. CDR1 is ENHRY and CDR2 is SYGVKD in the germline V gene. The CDR3 reads CAISENRAVNTEAFF. The CDR3 bases are TGTGCCATCAGTGAAAACAGGGCGGTGAACACTGAAGCTTTCTTT.

The chain links TRBV2 to TRBJ2-3; TRBD1 aligns across 9 bases. The J segment lost 2 bases and the V segment lost 6 bases, leaving 9 bases of the junction unmatched. CDR3 length: 16 residues. The V gene's germline CDR1 is SNHLY and CDR2 FYNNEI. CDR3 sequence: CASRGTGYKVTDTQYF. CDR3 DNA sequence: TGTGCCAGCAGGGGGACAGGGTATAAAGTCACAGATACGCAGTATTTT.

The chain is built from TRBV15 and TRBJ2-2; D gene unclear. This CDR3 region has 17 residues. From germline, CDR1 is LNHNV and CDR2 YYDKDF (reference sequence). Trimming cost V 3 bases and J 2 bases, with 16 bases left between them. The CDR3 region is CATSSRKLGLNTGELFF. DNA of the CDR3: TGTGCCACCAGCAGCCGAAAGTTGGGCCTAAACACCGGGGAGCTGTTTTTT.

V and J are TRBV5-1 and TRBJ2-1, with D possibly being TRBD2 (6 bases). This CDR3 region has 15 residues. From germline, CDR1 is SGHRS and CDR2 YFSETQ. Between the trimmed V and J ends, which lost 4 bases and 0 bases, there was a span of 11 bases. CDR3 DNA: TGCGCCAGCAGCGTCGGGGGAGACTCCTACAATGAGCAGTTCTTC. It yields the protein CASSVGGDSYNEQFF. Based on the CDR3 plus reference TRBV5-1 and TRBJ2-1, the full variable domain is KAGVTQTPRYLIKTRGQQVTLSCSPISGHRSVSWYQQTPGQGLQFLFEYFSETQRNKGNFPGRFSGRQFSNSRSEMNVSTLELGDSALYLCASSVGGDSYNEQFFGPGTRLTVL.

This chain links TRBV24-1 with TRBJ2-5; D is possibly TRBD1 (5 bases). Germline V CDR1 and CDR2: KGHDR, SFDVKD. V was cut by 3 bases and J by 3 bases, with 19 bases left in between. CDR3 length: 17 residues. This CDR3 is CATSDPYRGSREETQYF. The DNA of the CDR3 is TGTGCCACCAGTGATCCCTATAGGGGCAGCCGTGAAGAGACCCAGTACTTC.

J is TRBJ1-1 and V is TRBV2; tentative D call: TRBD1 (5 bases). CDR1 and CDR2 from the germline V gene are SNHLY and FYNNEI. The length of the CDR3 is 16 residues. The ends were cut back, 3 bases at V and 3 bases at J, with 17 bases in the middle. The CDR3 region is CASSDFGAVLDTEAFF. The CDR3, as DNA: TGTGCCAGCAGTGATTTTGGGGCGGTACTGGACACTGAAGCTTTCTTT.

The V gene is TRBV2, the J gene TRBJ1-1; D not certain. CDR1 and CDR2 from the germline V gene are SNHLY and FYNNEI. Trimming took off 8 bases at V and 1 base at J, with 8 bases between the two ends. The CDR3 covers 12 residues. The CDR3 spells CASVRQNTEAFF. The CDR3 coding sequence is TGTGCCAGCGTTAGACAGAACACTGAAGCTTTCTTT.

This clone was counted only a few times. V usage is TRBV7-9 and J usage is TRBJ2-7, with 7 nucleotides matching TRBD1. V trimming: 5 bases; J trimming: 5 bases; junction bases outside the gene matches: 9. Per germline, CDR1 SEHNR and CDR2 FQNEAQ (reference sequence). There are 14 residues in the CDR3. The CDR3 DNA sequence: TGTGCCAGCAGCCCTAGTGGGACAGTCAACGAGCAGTACGTC. It translates to CASSPSGTVNEQYV.

The chain uses TRBV10-3 and TRBJ1-2; 8 bases align to TRBD1. V trimming: 6 bases; J trimming: 3 bases; junction bases outside the gene matches: 0. The V gene's germline CDR1 is ENHRY and CDR2 SYGVKD. This CDR3 has 12 amino acids. The CDR3 loop is CAIRGQDYGYTF. In nucleotides, the CDR3 is TGTGCCATCAGGGGACAGGACTATGGCTACACCTTC.